One and the same sample provided the 18 T cell receptor beta chains below, sequenced in a study of long-term antiretroviral therapy in people with HIV. An immunoSEQ assay, version v3.0, was performed at survey level. Libraries were prepared by immunoSEQ multiplex PCR; TCRdb keeps only in-frame clonotypes and omits some of them. Of approximately 31,000 clones in the sample, over 70% are singletons; the top ten hold roughly 8.2%. Sample: unsorted PBMCs, taken 3.1 years after starting antiretroviral therapy. The source of these receptors is a woman aged 50 to 65 with HIV.

This clone has only a few counts. The chain links TRBV20-1 to TRBJ2-7; 7 nucleotides match TRBD1. The V segment lost 5 bases and the J segment 12 bases; nucleotides outside the gene matches: 10. Germline loops: CDR1 DFQATT, CDR2 SNEGSKA (reference sequence). CDR3 length: 11 residues. As DNA, the CDR3 is TGCAGTGCTCGGAAACAGGGACAGCTGTACTTC. It translates to CSARKQGQLYF.

The rearrangement joins TRBV4-1 to TRBJ2-1; 9 positions agree with TRBD1. CDR1 is MGHRA and CDR2 is YSYEKL in the germline V gene. The CDR3 spans 14 residues. With V trimmed by 3 bases and J by 7 bases, 4 bases remained unmatched. As DNA, the CDR3 is TGCGCCAGCAGCCAGCCGGGACAGGGAAATGAGCAGTTCTTC. Encoded protein: CASSQPGQGNEQFF.

This sequence joins TRBV11-2 and TRBJ2-1; 14 bases agree with TRBD2. V shed 0 bases, J shed 15 bases, and the junction held 10 bases outside the gene matches. CDR3 length: 16 residues. Per the germline V gene, CDR1 is SGHAT and CDR2 is FQNNGV. The CDR3: CASSLDWGLAGVRVFF. CDR3 in DNA: TGTGCCAGCAGCTTAGATTGGGGACTAGCGGGGGTTCGGGTGTTCTTC.

The rearrangement joins TRBV6-1 to TRBJ1-1; tentatively, D is TRBD1 (5 bases). Looked up from germline, CDR1 is MNHNS and CDR2 is SASEGT. This CDR3 contains 14 residues. V shed 6 bases and J shed 0 bases, with 11 bases lying between them. CDR3 protein: CASRTGTVNTEAFF. The CDR3 DNA follows: TGTGCCAGCAGGACCGGGACGGTGAACACTGAAGCTTTCTTT.

The chain has TRBV5-1 and TRBJ2-1; 14 bases align to TRBD2. Germline V gene lookup returns CDR1 SGHRS and CDR2 YFSETQ. After removal of 8 bases from V and 6 bases from J, the junction contained 1 base not matched to a gene. The length of the CDR3 is 13 residues. The CDR3 is CASGLAGGNEQFF. The CDR3 DNA reads TGCGCCAGTGGACTAGCGGGGGGCAATGAGCAGTTCTTC.

This clone has only a few counts. The chain has TRBV15 and TRBJ1-3, with 7 bases matching TRBD1. The germline V gene has CDR1 LNHNV and CDR2 YYDKDF (reference sequence). J was trimmed by 4 bases and V by 3 bases; bases with no gene match: 6. The CDR3 has 15 residues. CDR3 in DNA: TGTGCCACCAGCAGGCAGACAGGGTCCGGAAACACCATATATTTT. Protein sequence: CATSRQTGSGNTIYF. Variable domain in full (rest from reference TRBV15 and TRBJ1-3): DAMVIQNPRYQVTQFGKPVTLSCSQTLNHNVMYWYQQKSSQAPKLLFHYYDKDFNNEADTPDNFQSRRPNTSFCFLDIRSPGLGDTAMYLCATSRQTGSGNTIYFGEGSWLTVV.

The chain has TRBV5-1 and TRBJ1-2, with D tentatively TRBD1 (6 bases). Trimming pared 0 bases from V and 1 base from J, leaving 7 bases between. The CDR3 has 14 residues. Per the germline V gene, CDR1 is SGHRS and CDR2 is YFSETQ. CDR3 sequence reads: CASSLEQGNYGYTF. In DNA, the CDR3 is TGCGCCAGCAGCTTGGAACAGGGTAACTATGGCTACACCTTC.

J is TRBJ1-6 and V is TRBV7-6, with D perhaps matching TRBD1 (6 bases). CDR1 is SGHVS and CDR2 is FNYEAQ in the germline V gene. The CDR3 sequence is 16 residues long. The V end was cut by 2 bases, the J end by 7 bases, with 15 bases between. For the CDR3, the DNA is TGTGCCAGCAGCTTATACGGGGGGGGCACAAATTCACCCCTCCACTTT. This encodes CASSLYGGGTNSPLHF.

The rearrangement joins TRBV7-9 to TRBJ2-3; the D call may be TRBD1 or TRBD2 (6 bases each). This CDR3 is built from 12 residues. CDR1 is SEHNR, CDR2 FQNEAQ, per germline (reference sequence). The germline V and J ends were trimmed by 7 bases and 6 bases, with 11 bases remaining between them. CDR3 sequence reads: CASNGGSDTQYF. In DNA, the CDR3 is TGTGCCAGCAACGGGGGCTCCGATACGCAGTATTTT.

The CDR3 loop is CASSLAGGSTDTQYF. CDR3 coding DNA: TGTGCCAGCAGCTTAGCGGGGGGATCCACAGATACGCAGTATTTT. This rearrangement joins TRBV7-6 to TRBJ2-3, with a weak D call TRBD2 (6 bases). There are 15 residues in the CDR3. The ends were cut back, 0 bases at V and 2 bases at J, with 9 bases in the middle. Per germline, CDR1 SGHVS and CDR2 FNYEAQ.

The chain is built from TRBV19 and TRBJ2-2; 10 positions agree with TRBD1. Trimming at V came to 3 bases and at J to 3 bases, leaving 1 base not matched to a gene. CDR1 is LNHDA, CDR2 SQIVND, per germline (reference sequence). This CDR3 has 15 residues. The CDR3 loop reads CASSIGTGDTGELFF. CDR3 coding DNA: TGTGCCAGTAGTATCGGGACAGGGGACACCGGGGAGCTGTTTTTT.

This clone turned up a few times. CDR3 bases: TGTGCCTGTACCCCGGGACTCTCCTACGAGCAGTACTTC. Its protein product is CACTPGLSYEQYF. The gene calls are TRBV30 and TRBJ2-7, with D tentatively TRBD2 (6 bases). Trimming cost V 6 bases and J 0 bases, with 12 bases left between them. The length of the CDR3 is 13 residues. The germline V gene has CDR1 GTSNPN and CDR2 SVGIG (reference sequence). Variable domain in full (rest from reference TRBV30 and TRBJ2-7): SQTIHQWPATLVQPVGSPLSLECTVEGTSNPNLYWYRQAAGRGLQLLFYSVGIGQISSEVPQNLSASRPQDRQFILSSKKLLLSDSGFYLCACTPGLSYEQYFGPGTRLTVT.

The chain carries TRBV18 and TRBJ1-5; TRBD1 aligns across 9 bases. Germline CDR1 is KGHSH and CDR2 is LQKENI. With 4 bases clipped from V and 6 bases from J, the junction kept 7 bases outside the gene matches. There are 15 residues in the CDR3. CDR3 loop: CASSHSGTGTQPQHF. The CDR3 nucleotides read TGTGCCAGCTCACATTCCGGGACAGGGACTCAGCCCCAGCATTTT. Combining the CDR3 with reference TRBV18 and TRBJ1-5 gives the whole variable domain NAGVMQNPRHLVRRRGQEARLRCSPMKGHSHVYWYRQLPEEGLKFMVYLQKENIIDESGMPKERFSAEFPKEGPSILRIQQVVRGDSAAYFCASSHSGTGTQPQHFGDGTRLSIL.

J is TRBJ2-7 and V is TRBV5-1; D is ambiguous. This CDR3 spans 13 amino acids. The ends were cut back, 0 bases at V and 4 bases at J, with 8 bases in the middle. The germline gives CDR1 SGHRS, CDR2 YFSETQ. The CDR3 sequence: CASSLEAAYEQYF. CDR3 in DNA: TGCGCCAGCAGCTTGGAGGCAGCGTACGAGCAGTACTTC.

The J gene is TRBJ2-3, the V gene TRBV6-5; D remains unclear. The CDR3 has 15 amino acids. Germline lookup yields CDR1 MNHEY and CDR2 SVGAGI. Trimming took off 0 bases at V and 6 bases at J, with 13 bases between the two ends. CDR3 loop: CASSYSRSPSDTQYF. Written as DNA, the CDR3 is TGTGCCAGCAGTTACTCGAGATCCCCATCCGATACGCAGTATTTT.

The chain is built from TRBV6-1 and TRBJ1-2; TRBD1 matches at 12 bases. The V segment lost 6 bases and the J segment 5 bases; nucleotides outside the gene matches: 4. Germline V gene sequence: CDR1 MNHNS, CDR2 SASEGT. The CDR3 contains 14 residues. This CDR3 is CASRGTGGEYGYTF. DNA for the CDR3: TGTGCCAGCAGAGGGACAGGGGGCGAATATGGCTACACCTTC.

The V call is TRBV5-4, the J call TRBJ1-2; maybe TRBD1 (5 bases). Deletions cut 2 bases from V and 4 bases from J, with 9 bases between. The CDR3 extends over 13 amino acids. The germline gives CDR1 SGHNT, CDR2 YYREEE (reference sequence). The CDR3 spells CASSLPGTYGYTF. The DNA of the CDR3 is TGTGCCAGCAGCTTACCGGGGACCTATGGCTACACCTTC.

V gene TRBV7-2 combines with J gene TRBJ2-2; possibly TRBD2 for D (6 bases). The CDR3 totals 15 residues. Trimming cost V 3 bases and J 3 bases, with 11 bases left between them. CDR1 is SGHTA and CDR2 is FQGNSA in the germline V gene. CDR3: CASSFSGTHTGELFF. In DNA, the CDR3 is TGTGCCAGCAGCTTTTCCGGGACTCACACCGGGGAGCTGTTTTTT.